The source of this TCR beta chain is a study of blood T cell repertoires in COVID-19. J gave up 5 bases and V 7 bases, and 8 bases lay outside the gene matches. The germline CDR1 and CDR2 sequences are SNHLY and FYNNEI. The CDR3 loop spans 14 amino acids. Original data processing: Amplifying reference gene primers gave estimates of nucleated cell counts. Clones were sequenced by immunoSEQ multiplex PCR, and TCRdb holds only the in-frame ones, with some missing. For V, J and clone size, that table is used; D and trimming come from the DNA. The table lists about 76,000 clones, about 80% of them singletons, with roughly 12% in the top ten.

Material for sequencing was peripheral blood. The receptor's source is a human donor in a cohort sampled during active COVID-19. The rearrangement uses TRBV2 and TRBJ2-7, with 10 nucleotides matching TRBD2. The CDR3 sequence: CASKAGTSVHEQYF. The CDR3 bases are TGTGCCAGCAAGGCCGGGACTAGCGTCCACGAGCAGTACTTC.